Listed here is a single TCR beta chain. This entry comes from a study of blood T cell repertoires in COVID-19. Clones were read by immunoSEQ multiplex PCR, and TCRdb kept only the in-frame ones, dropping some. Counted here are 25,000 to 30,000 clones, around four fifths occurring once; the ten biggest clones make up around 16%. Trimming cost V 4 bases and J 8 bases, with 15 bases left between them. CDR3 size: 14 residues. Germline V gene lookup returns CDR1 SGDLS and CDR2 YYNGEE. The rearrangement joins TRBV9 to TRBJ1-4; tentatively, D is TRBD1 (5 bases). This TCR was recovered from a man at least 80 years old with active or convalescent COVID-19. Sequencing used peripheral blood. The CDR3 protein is CASSPNGGGEKLFF. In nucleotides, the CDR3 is TGTGCCAGCAGCCCTAACGGGGGAGGGGAAAAACTGTTTTTT.